This T cell receptor (beta chain) was observed in a study of blood T cell repertoires in COVID-19. Overall study context: PBMCs, B-cell-depleted T cells, or T cells were the source of the cDNA or gDNA that made up the material.

The CDR3 totals 16 residues. In germline, CDR1 is LGHNA, CDR2 YNFKEQ. The ends lost 0 bases at V and 5 bases at J; junction bases unmatched: 6. Produced via immunoSEQ multiplex PCR; TCRdb's table is partial and in-frame only. Of around 400,000 clones detected, roughly 80% appear once; the ten largest clones hold about 4.8%. The origin of this receptor is a woman in her 50s who had recovered from COVID-19. The chain carries TRBV4-2 and TRBJ2-7, with 11 bases that match TRBD1. Source material: PBMCs or T cells enriched from blood (not recorded which). The CDR3 sequence is CASSQEFRTGGNEQYF. In DNA, the CDR3 is TGTGCCAGCAGCCAAGAGTTTCGGACAGGGGGCAACGAGCAGTACTTC.